This entry lists 11 T cell receptor beta chains sequenced from one sample in a study of CD8 T cells in ankylosing spondylitis. MiXCR, applied by TCRdb to the 5' RACE reads, yields one record per CDR3 protein. The sample includes 80,000 to 100,000 distinct CDR3 sequences, around 10% of them seen just once. The sequenced sample was blood, either unsorted or a sorted T cell fraction (not recorded which). Every receptor here comes from a male donor with ankylosing spondylitis or in good health (not recorded which).

This clonotype has at least ten counts. This chain joins TRBV6-5 and TRBJ2-7; D uncertain. V was clipped by 2 bases and J by 4 bases, with 15 bases between them. The CDR3 loop spans 15 amino acids. CDR1 is MNHEY and CDR2 is SVGAGI in the germline V gene. Here the CDR3 reads CASSYPLATKYEQYF. The CDR3 nucleotides read TGTGCCAGCAGTTACCCCCTTGCCACTAAGTACGAGCAGTACTTC.

This clonotype has at least ten counts. The junction departs from germline at one end; a sequencing error may be responsible. The rearrangement links TRBV28 to TRBJ2-7; possible D gene TRBD2, 6 bases. Germline V gene sequence: CDR1 MDHEN, CDR2 SYDVKM. The CDR3 runs to 11 residues. The CDR3 DNA is TGTGCCAGCAGTTTACGGGGGAAGTTTGACTTC. This sequence encodes CASSLRGKFDF.

This clonotype was counted at least ten times. The chain employs TRBV5-1 and TRBJ2-5; D uncertain. The CDR3 runs 13 residues. The germline CDR1 and CDR2 sequences are SGHRS and YFSETQ. V was pared by 3 bases and J by 2 bases, with 8 bases between. The chain's CDR3 is CASSYYGQETQYF. The CDR3 nucleotides read TGCGCCAGCAGCTATTACGGACAAGAGACCCAGTACTTC.

This clonotype was counted ten times or more. This chain joins TRBV20-1 and TRBJ2-7; 8 bases match TRBD2. The J segment lost 6 bases and the V segment lost 0 bases, leaving 10 bases of the junction unmatched. This CDR3 has 15 amino acids. Looked up from germline, CDR1 is DFQATT and CDR2 is SNEGSKA (reference sequence). Here the CDR3 DNA reads TGCAGTGCTAGAGAGACCGGGACTAGTGTCCGCGAGCAGTACTTC. Protein: CSARETGTSVREQYF.

This clonotype appeared many times. The V and J genes are TRBV12-3 or TRBV12-4 and TRBJ2-5, with D unresolved. With 4 bases removed from V and 8 bases from J, the gap between germline ends came to 11 bases. The CDR3 consists of 12 residues. The CDR3 DNA is TGTGCCAGCAGTTCAGCCTCTGCAACCCAGTACTTC. It is translated as CASSSASATQYF.

Ten or more counts support this clonotype. The chain carries TRBV12-3 or TRBV12-4 and TRBJ2-3; perhaps TRBD2 as D (6 bases). This CDR3 contains 16 residues. Trimming stripped 4 bases from V and 5 bases from J, with 19 bases between. In DNA, the CDR3 is TGTGCCAGCAGTTCCCCCTATGGCGGGGAGCTAGATACGCAGTATTTT. Its protein product is CASSSPYGGELDTQYF.

A note on this clonotype: This sequence may be a read error, since a much larger clone differs from it by one base. This chain links TRBV28 with TRBJ2-5; TRBD2 might be the D (6 bases). Trimming cost V 4 bases and J 0 bases, with 12 bases left between them. This CDR3 is 15 amino acids long. Germline V CDR1 and CDR2: MDHEN, SYDVKM. The CDR3 DNA reads as TGTGCCAGCAGTTCCCGACTAGTGTACCAAGAGACCCAGTACTTC. Protein sequence: CASSSRLVYQETQYF.

This clonotype was recorded at least ten times. The chain links TRBV5-6 to TRBJ2-4; D unclear. The germline V and J ends were trimmed by 5 bases and 0 bases, with 18 bases remaining between them. CDR3 size: 17 residues. Germline CDR1 SGHDT, CDR2 YYEEEE. The CDR3 sequence: CASRKSTPALAKNIQYF. CDR3 coding DNA: TGTGCCAGCAGAAAATCTACACCCGCGCTAGCCAAAAACATTCAGTACTTC. Filled out from reference TRBV5-6 and TRBJ2-4, the complete variable domain reads DAGVTQSPTHLIKTRGQQVTLRCSPKSGHDTVSWYQQALGQGPQFIFQYYEEEERQRGNFPDRFSGHQFPNYSSELNVNALLLGDSALYLCASRKSTPALAKNIQYFGAGTRLSVL.

Ten or more counts support this clonotype. The V and J genes are TRBV29-1 and TRBJ1-1; 12 bases fit TRBD1. V gave up 7 bases and J gave up 5 bases; unmatched junction bases: 8. Germline V gene sequence: CDR1 SQVTM, CDR2 ANQGSEA. The CDR3 runs 14 residues. The CDR3 region has the DNA TGCAGCGGGGACAGGGGGCAAGAGGAAACTGAAGCTTTCTTT. Translating gives CSGDRGQEETEAFF.

This clonotype was detected many times. CDR3 bases: TGTGCCAGCAGTTTAGGGACAGCCGCCTACAATGAGCAGTTCTTC. Translating gives CASSLGTAAYNEQFF. V gene TRBV27 combines with J gene TRBJ2-1; 7 bases line up with TRBD1. Germline-derived CDR1 and CDR2 are MNHEY and SMNVEV (reference sequence). V lost 2 bases to trimming and J lost 2 bases; unmatched junction nucleotides: 3. The CDR3 loop spans 15 amino acids.

The table lists this clonotype with many counts. The rearrangement joins TRBV29-1 to TRBJ2-5; TRBD1 matches at 7 bases. The CDR3 contains 12 residues. Germline lookup yields CDR1 SQVTM and CDR2 ANQGSEA. V was clipped by 7 bases and J by 5 bases; unmatched bases: 7. The CDR3 DNA follows: TGCAGCGCTCAGACAGGGACCGAGACCCAGTACTTC. This translates into CSAQTGTETQYF. Based on the CDR3 plus reference TRBV29-1 and TRBJ2-5, the full variable domain is SAVISQKPSRDICQRGTSLTIQCQVDSQVTMMFWYRQQPGQSLTLIATANQGSEATYESGFVIDKFPISRPNLTFSTLTVSNMSPEDSSIYLCSAQTGTETQYFGPGTRLLVL.